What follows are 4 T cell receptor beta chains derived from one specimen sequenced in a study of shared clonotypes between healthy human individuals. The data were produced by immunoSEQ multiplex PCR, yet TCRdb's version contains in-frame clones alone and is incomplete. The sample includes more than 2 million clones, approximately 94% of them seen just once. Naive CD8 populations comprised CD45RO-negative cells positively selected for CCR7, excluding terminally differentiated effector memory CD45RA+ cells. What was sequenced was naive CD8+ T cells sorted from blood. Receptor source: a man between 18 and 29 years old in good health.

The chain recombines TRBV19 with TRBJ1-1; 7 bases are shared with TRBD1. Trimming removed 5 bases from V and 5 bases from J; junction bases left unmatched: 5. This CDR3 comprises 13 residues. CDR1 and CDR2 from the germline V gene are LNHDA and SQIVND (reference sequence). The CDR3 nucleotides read TGTGCCAGTAGTTACGACAGGGAGACTGAAGCTTTCTTT. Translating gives CASSYDRETEAFF. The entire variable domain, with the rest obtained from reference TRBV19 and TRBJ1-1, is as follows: DGGITQSPKYLFRKEGQNVTLSCEQNLNHDAMYWYRQDPGQGLRLIYYSQIVNDFQKGDIAEGYSVSREKKESFPLTVTSAQKNPTAFYLCASSYDRETEAFFGQGTRLTVV.

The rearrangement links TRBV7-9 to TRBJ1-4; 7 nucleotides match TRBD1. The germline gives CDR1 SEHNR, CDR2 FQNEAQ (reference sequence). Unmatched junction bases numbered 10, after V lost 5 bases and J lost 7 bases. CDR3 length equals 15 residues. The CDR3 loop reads CASSTDRELSEKLFF. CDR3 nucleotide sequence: TGTGCCAGCAGCACCGACAGGGAATTAAGTGAAAAACTGTTTTTT.

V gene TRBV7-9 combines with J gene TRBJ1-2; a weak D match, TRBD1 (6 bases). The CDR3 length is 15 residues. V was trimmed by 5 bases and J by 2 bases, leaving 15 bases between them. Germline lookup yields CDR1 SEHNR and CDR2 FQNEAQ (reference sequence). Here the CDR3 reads CASSTSRGPNYGYTF. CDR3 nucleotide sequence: TGTGCCAGCAGCACGTCCAGGGGCCCCAACTATGGCTACACCTTC. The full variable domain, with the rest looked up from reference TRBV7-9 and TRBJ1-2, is DTGVSQNPRHKITKRGQNVTFRCDPISEHNRLYWYRQTLGQGPEFLTYFQNEAQLEKSRLLSDRFSAERPKGSFSTLEIQRTEQGDSAMYLCASSTSRGPNYGYTFGSGTRLTVV.

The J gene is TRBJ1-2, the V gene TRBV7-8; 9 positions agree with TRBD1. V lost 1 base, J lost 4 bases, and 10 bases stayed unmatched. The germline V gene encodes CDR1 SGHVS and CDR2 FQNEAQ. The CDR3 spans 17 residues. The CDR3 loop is CASSLGGTGSPPYGYTF. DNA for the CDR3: TGTGCCAGCAGCTTAGGAGGGACAGGGAGTCCCCCCTATGGCTACACCTTC.